The T cell receptor beta chain described here comes from a study of T cells in localized non-small cell lung cancer (dated by TCRdb to between 2020 and 2021). Describing the broader study: The study analyzed T cell repertoires of hundreds of early-stage NSCLC patients, comparing tumors and uninvolved tumor-adjacent lungs. Of the NSCLC patients, around 140 were male and approximately 99 were female, and the mean age was approximately 66 years. The cohort was made up of around 220 treatment-naive NSCLC patients whose localized lung tumors had been resected.

Study-level results and caveats: Higher T cell density in blood was associated with longer overall survival, whereas higher clonality in adjacent lung was associated with shorter survival. Because the study design was exploratory, TCR variables were selected using unadjusted p-values without false-discovery rate correction. Because multi-region sequencing of the tumors was not done, intratumor heterogeneity could not be ruled out. Uninvolved tumor-adjacent lung showed the highest T cell clonality, higher than tumor, which suggests more focused antigenic responses in the adjacent lung. A median of roughly 56 of the top 100 tumor clones were detected in paired uninvolved adjacent lung, and around 27 of these tumor clones were also found among the top 100 clones of the paired uninvolved adjacent lung.

From a lookup of the germline V gene, CDR1 and CDR2 are MDHEN and SYDVKM. The CDR3 holds 15 amino acids from the cysteine to the phenylalanine. CDR3 DNA is the only sequence kept; it has 45 bases, read in frame from the first base. V loses 6 bases of germline sequence and J loses 5 bases, and the interval between the two ends is 20 bases. At diagnosis, peripheral blood, uninvolved tumor-adjacent lung and tumor were collected and stored as a combination of fresh-frozen and FFPE material. For TCR repertoire profiling, blood samples were analyzed in the form of peripheral blood mononuclear cells. Notes on this clone: What antigen it recognizes has not been identified. Per-base qualities were not stored, and no clone one base away is much larger.

The immunoSEQ Assay was used to sequence TCR beta CDR3 regions from DNA. Under the source paper's analysis protocol: T cell density was computed as TCR beta template counts normalized to usable DNA estimated by amplifying housekeeping genes. Using the preseqR package, richness was estimated by extrapolating to 120,000 templates for tissue samples and 400,000 templates for PBMC samples. Clonality was defined by subtracting Pielou's evenness from one. To identify tissue-enriched TCRs, differential abundance testing was run on productive amino-acid clonotypes with a minimum total count of 5 and an alpha of 0.1. Repertoire overlap between compartments was quantified with the Jaccard Index and Morisita Overlap Index. TCR beta CDR3s were clustered by GLIPH together with public tetramer-defined viral CDR3s, and at least three viral sequences plus V-gene enrichment were required for viral motifs. TCRdb retrieved this table from immuneACCESS and kept in-frame rearrangements only. Not all clones are present; in checked studies, unresolved V genes account for under half, and no reason is known for the remainder. Clone size and V and J calls were adopted from that table, with D and trimming inferred from the DNA. The table for this sample lists some 41,000 clones; 91% of them were counted only once. Approximately 10% of the sample is taken by the ten largest.

This TCR was recovered from a woman aged 35 to 69 with stage II lung adenocarcinoma. The chain was built from TRBV28 and TRBJ2-7, with the D segment identity uncertain. Specimen: PBMCs, collected before any cancer treatment. Here is the DNA: TGTGCCAGCAGCCCTATCGGGCTGACGGTCCACGAGCAGTACTTC. Its protein reads: CASSPIGLTVHEQYF.